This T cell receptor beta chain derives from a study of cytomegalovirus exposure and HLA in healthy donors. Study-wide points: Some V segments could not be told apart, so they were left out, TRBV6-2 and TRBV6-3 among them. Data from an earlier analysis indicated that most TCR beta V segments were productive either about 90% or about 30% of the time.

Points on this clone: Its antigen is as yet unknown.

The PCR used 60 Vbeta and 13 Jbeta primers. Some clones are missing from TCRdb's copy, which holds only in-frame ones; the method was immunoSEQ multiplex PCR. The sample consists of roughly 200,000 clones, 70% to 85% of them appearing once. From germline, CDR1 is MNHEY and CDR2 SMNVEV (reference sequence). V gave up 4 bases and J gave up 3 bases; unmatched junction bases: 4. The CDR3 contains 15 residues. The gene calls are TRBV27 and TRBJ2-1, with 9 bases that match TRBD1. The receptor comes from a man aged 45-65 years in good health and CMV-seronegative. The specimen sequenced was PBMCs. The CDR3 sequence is CASSSGTGLYNEQFF. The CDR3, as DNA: TGTGCCAGCAGTTCCGGGACAGGGCTCTACAATGAGCAGTTCTTC.